The clone carrying this T cell receptor (beta chain) has ten or more counts. The antigen remains undetermined. Unique molecular identifiers were present on the cDNA, and a universal primer site came from template switching. A single record per CDR3 protein comes from TCRdb applying MiXCR to the 5' RACE reads. The sample has more than 350,000 distinct CDR3 sequences; roughly 10% are singletons. Each donor was a healthy Caucasian. The data were taken from a study of identical twins. The study's findings and limits: One should note that invariant MAIT and iNKT cells could partly confound zero-insertion analyses. Instead of following the same donors, the conclusions were based on cross-sectional statistical analysis.

Germline V gene data show CDR1 as SGDLS and CDR2 as YYNGEE. V was clipped by 0 bases and J by 7 bases; unmatched bases: 6. The CDR3 sequence is 15 residues long. The rearrangement uses TRBV9 and TRBJ2-1, with 8 nucleotides matching TRBD1. The sequence was obtained from a woman between 50 and 59 years old in good health. Specimen: naive T cells sorted from blood. For the CDR3, the DNA is TGTGCCAGCAGCGTAGCCGGGACAGGTAGGAATGAGCAGTTCTTC. Translation: CASSVAGTGRNEQFF.